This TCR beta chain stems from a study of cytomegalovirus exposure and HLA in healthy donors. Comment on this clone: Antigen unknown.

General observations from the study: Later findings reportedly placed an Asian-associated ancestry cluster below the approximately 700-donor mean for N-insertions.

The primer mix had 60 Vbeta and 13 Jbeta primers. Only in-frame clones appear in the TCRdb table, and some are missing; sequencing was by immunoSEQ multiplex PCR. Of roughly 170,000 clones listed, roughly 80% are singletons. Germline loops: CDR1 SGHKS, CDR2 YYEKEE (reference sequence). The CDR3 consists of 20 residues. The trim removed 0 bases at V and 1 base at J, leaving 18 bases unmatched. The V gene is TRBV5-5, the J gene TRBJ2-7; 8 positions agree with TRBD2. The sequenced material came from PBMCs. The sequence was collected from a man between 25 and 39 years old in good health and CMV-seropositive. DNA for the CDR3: TGTGCCAGCAGCTTGGCCGCTTCGGCAGTTGGGACTAGGTCTTCCTACGAGCAGTACTTC. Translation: CASSLAASAVGTRSSYEQYF.